Each of the 19 T cell receptor beta chains below was sequenced from the same sample in a study of post-analysis software for immune sequencing data. For these TCRs, the target antigens are not known. Unique molecular identifiers were present in the TCR beta cDNA libraries. TCRdb independently ran MiXCR on the PCR reads; one entry per CDR3 protein. The sample shows 450,000 to 650,000 distinct CDR3 sequences, 44% of them seen only once. Study-wide points: Five TRBV segments were more frequent in patients than controls; TRBV5-6, TRBV5-1 and TRBV20-1 belonged to this group.

Material: blood. These receptors came from a girl aged 5 to 17 with multiple sclerosis.

This clonotype showed up just a few times. This sequence joins TRBV5-1 and TRBJ2-3, with 14 bases lining up with TRBD2. With V trimmed by 0 bases and J by 6 bases, 6 bases remained unmatched. Per the germline V gene, CDR1 is SGHRS and CDR2 is YFSETQ. This CDR3 is built from 17 residues. In DNA form, the CDR3 reads TGCGCCAGCAGCTTGGTGGGACTAGCGGGAGTCCCCGATACGCAGTATTTT. It codes for CASSLVGLAGVPDTQYF.

The sample holds a few counts of this clonotype. This rearrangement joins TRBV12-3 or TRBV12-4 to TRBJ2-7, with D possibly matching TRBD1 (6 bases). V was trimmed by 4 bases and J by 0 bases, leaving 16 bases between them. This CDR3 spans 16 amino acids. The CDR3 here is CASSSRSTGFSYEQYF. CDR3 DNA sequence: TGTGCCAGCAGTTCTAGATCAACAGGGTTCTCCTACGAGCAGTACTTC.

V and J are TRBV9 and TRBJ2-5; 7 bases are a match to TRBD1. The junction had 7 bases not matched to a gene; V was cut back by 3 bases and J by 2 bases. Germline V gene data show CDR1 as SGDLS and CDR2 as YYNGEE. CDR3 length equals 15 residues. The CDR3 loop reads CASSEGTVAQETQYF. The CDR3 region has the DNA TGTGCCAGCAGCGAGGGGACAGTTGCTCAAGAGACCCAGTACTTC.

CDR3 in DNA: TGTGCCAGCACCCGGCGGGGGCCGGAGGGAGAGACCCAGTACTTC. Amino acids: CASTRRGPEGETQYF. The chain uses TRBV12-3 or TRBV12-4 and TRBJ2-5; TRBD2 is a possible D gene (7 bases). This CDR3 contains 15 residues. The V and J ends lost 7 bases and 4 bases respectively, with 19 bases between them.

The gene calls are TRBV12-3 or TRBV12-4 and TRBJ1-1, with D possibly TRBD1 on 6 matching bases. The length of the CDR3 is 14 residues. Trimming took off 7 bases at V and 5 bases at J, with 17 bases between the two ends. In DNA form, the CDR3 reads TGTGCCAGCACCCCGGGACACCAATCAACTGAAGCTTTCTTT. Its translation: CASTPGHQSTEAFF.

CDR3 amino acids: CASSTGQIRGRKTQYF. The CDR3 DNA reads TGTGCCAGCAGCACGGGACAGATCAGGGGTCGTAAGACCCAGTACTTC. This chain joins TRBV7-2 and TRBJ2-5, with TRBD1 matching 7 bases. The CDR3 extends over 16 amino acids. V dropped 5 bases and J dropped 6; count of bases not matched to a gene: 15. The germline CDR1 and CDR2 sequences are SGHTA and FQGNSA.

The CDR3 here is CASRYGVTDTQYF. As DNA, the CDR3 is TGCGCCAGCAGATACGGGGTCACAGATACGCAGTATTTT. The V call is TRBV5-1, the J call TRBJ2-3; D perhaps matches TRBD2 (5 bases). Trimming took off 5 bases at V and 2 bases at J, with 9 bases between the two ends. This CDR3 spans 13 amino acids. Germline V lookup: CDR1 SGHRS, CDR2 YFSETQ.

The CDR3 here is CATSDFGTGGEETQYF. In DNA, the CDR3 is TGTGCCACCAGTGATTTTGGGACAGGGGGCGAAGAGACCCAGTACTTC. The chain carries TRBV24-1 and TRBJ2-5; the match to TRBD1 covers 12 bases. Germline trimming cut 1 base from V and 3 bases from J; bases unmatched to any gene: 2. There are 16 residues in the CDR3. Germline-derived CDR1 and CDR2 are KGHDR and SFDVKD.

This clonotype was counted a few times. This chain connects TRBV4-1 to TRBJ1-4, with a possible D match to TRBD1 (6 bases). The CDR3 is made up of 16 amino acids. CDR1 and CDR2 from the germline V gene are MGHRA and YSYEKL. V was shortened by 4 bases and J by 6 bases, with 18 bases between the two germline ends. CDR3 DNA: TGCGCCAGCAGCCTAAGCGTGGGGGGGGGCGATGAAAAACTGTTTTTT. Translating gives CASSLSVGGGDEKLFF.

This clonotype was observed a handful of times. J is TRBJ1-2 and V is TRBV20-1; D may be TRBD1 (6 bases). The CDR3 extends over 14 amino acids. V dropped 4 bases and J dropped 8 bases, with 20 bases sitting between them. CDR1 and CDR2 (germline): DFQATT, SNEGSKA (reference sequence). The CDR3 DNA reads as TGCAGTGCTAACCTCCCTGGGGCAGGGGCCGGCTACACCTTC. This codes for CSANLPGAGAGYTF.

This chain connects TRBV20-1 to TRBJ1-1, with a possible D match to TRBD1 (5 bases). The CDR3 sequence is 11 residues long. Germline V CDR1 and CDR2: DFQATT, SNEGSKA (reference sequence). V lost 4 bases, J lost 5 bases, and 8 bases lay in between. The CDR3 loop reads CSAKGRTEAFF. In DNA form, the CDR3 reads TGCAGTGCTAAGGGGAGGACTGAAGCTTTCTTT.

The chain carries TRBV12-3 or TRBV12-4 and TRBJ2-1, with D unresolved. Trimming cost V 5 bases and J 11 bases, with 10 bases left between them. This CDR3 has 11 residues. For the CDR3, the DNA is TGTGCCAGCAGTCTCGCCCGGCAGCAGTTCTTC. The encoded protein is CASSLARQQFF.

The chain carries TRBV12-3 or TRBV12-4 and TRBJ2-7; perhaps TRBD2 as D (7 bases). V was shortened by 4 bases and J by 5 bases, with 15 bases between the two germline ends. CDR3 size: 14 residues. CDR3 sequence (DNA): TGTGCCAGCAGTTCCCCCGGCGGGGGCGACGAGCAGTACTTC. Its protein is CASSSPGGGDEQYF.

As to this clonotype: Its ends do not fully match the called genes, so a read error is possible. This chain links TRBV5-1 with TRBJ2-1; D might be TRBD1 (5 bases). Per the germline V gene, CDR1 is SGHRS and CDR2 is YFSETQ. The CDR3 extends over 16 amino acids. In nucleotides, the CDR3 is TGCGCCAGCAGTGAAGCAGGGCCAGGGCCCTACAATGAACAGTTCTTC. Its translation is CASSEAGPGPYNEQFF.

The J gene is TRBJ2-3, the V gene TRBV12-3 or TRBV12-4; 10 bases align to TRBD1. The CDR3 contains 15 residues. After removal of 3 bases from V and 7 bases from J, the junction contained 7 bases not matched to a gene. The CDR3 sequence is CASSFGTGEENTQYF. Here the CDR3 DNA reads TGTGCCAGCAGTTTCGGGACAGGGGAGGAAAATACGCAGTATTTT.

The table lists this clonotype with a count of one. This sequence joins TRBV12-3 or TRBV12-4 and TRBJ1-1, with TRBD1 matching 7 bases. V gave up 6 bases and J gave up 0 bases; unmatched junction bases: 4. The CDR3 runs to 14 residues. The CDR3 DNA sequence: TGTGCCAGCAGCGGGACAGTTATGAACACTGAAGCTTTCTTT. Translating it yields CASSGTVMNTEAFF.

The chain employs TRBV6-2 or TRBV6-3 and TRBJ1-1, with D uncertain. The CDR3 length is 14 residues. Germline values: CDR1 MNHEY, CDR2 SVGEGT. The germline V and J ends were trimmed by 4 bases and 1 base, with 10 bases remaining between them. Here the CDR3 DNA reads TGTGCCAGCAGTTCGGTGGGAGGGAACACTGAAGCTTTCTTT. Its protein product is CASSSVGGNTEAFF.

V usage is TRBV7-2 and J usage is TRBJ2-5, with D unclear. Germline V gene sequence: CDR1 SGHTA, CDR2 FQGNSA. The CDR3 extends over 14 amino acids. Trimming removed 5 bases at V and 7 bases at J, with 17 bases between. The CDR3 coding sequence is TGTGCCAGCAGCAGCGCGACACGGCTCGGGACCCAGTACTTC. It codes for CASSSATRLGTQYF.

The chain combines TRBV12-3 or TRBV12-4 with TRBJ1-2; D unresolved. Trimming took 2 bases from V and 4 from J, leaving 5 bases between them. This CDR3 region has 12 residues. The CDR3 DNA reads TGTGCCAGCAGTTTACGTCTCTATGGCTACACCTTC. It encodes CASSLRLYGYTF.